This TCR beta chain was profiled in a study of cytomegalovirus exposure and HLA in healthy donors. Germline loops: CDR1 SGHTA, CDR2 FQGNSA. V lost 0 bases, J lost 0 bases, and 13 bases lay in between. The CDR3 covers 17 residues. Study-wide points: Across donors, sequencing depth was assumed by presence/absence analyses to be roughly uniform. From TCR beta sequences, most subjects' HLA-A and HLA-B alleles were reportedly predicted accurately. In a later analysis, DRB1 alleles had the most associated TCRs; HLA-C alleles the fewest.

A remark on this clone: Its antigen is unidentified.

The PCR used 60 Vbeta and 13 Jbeta primers. Assay: immunoSEQ multiplex PCR; the TCRdb copy retains only in-frame clones and omits some. The table includes some 130,000 clones, more than 80% detected once. Material for sequencing was PBMCs. The clonotype was recovered from a woman aged 40 to 50 in good health and CMV-seropositive. This chain joins TRBV7-2 and TRBJ2-3; a possible D gene is TRBD2 (6 bases). The CDR3 reads CASSLAQAGGSTDTQYF. The DNA of the CDR3 is TGTGCCAGCAGCTTAGCGCAAGCGGGTGGTAGCACAGATACGCAGTATTTT.